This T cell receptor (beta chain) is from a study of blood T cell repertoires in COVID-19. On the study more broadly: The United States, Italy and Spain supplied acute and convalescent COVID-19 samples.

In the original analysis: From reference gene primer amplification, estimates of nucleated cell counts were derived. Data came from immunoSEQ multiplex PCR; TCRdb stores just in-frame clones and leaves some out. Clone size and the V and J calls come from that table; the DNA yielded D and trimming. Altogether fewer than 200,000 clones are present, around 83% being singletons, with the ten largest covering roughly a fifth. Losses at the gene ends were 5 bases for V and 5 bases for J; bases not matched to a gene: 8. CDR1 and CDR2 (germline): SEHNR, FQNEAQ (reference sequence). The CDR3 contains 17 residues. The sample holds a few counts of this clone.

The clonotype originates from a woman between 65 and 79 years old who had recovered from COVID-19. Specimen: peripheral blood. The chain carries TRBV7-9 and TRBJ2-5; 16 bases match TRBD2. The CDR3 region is CASSPPGLAGGPETQYF. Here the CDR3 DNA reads TGTGCCAGCAGCCCCCCGGGACTAGCGGGGGGGCCGGAGACCCAGTACTTC.